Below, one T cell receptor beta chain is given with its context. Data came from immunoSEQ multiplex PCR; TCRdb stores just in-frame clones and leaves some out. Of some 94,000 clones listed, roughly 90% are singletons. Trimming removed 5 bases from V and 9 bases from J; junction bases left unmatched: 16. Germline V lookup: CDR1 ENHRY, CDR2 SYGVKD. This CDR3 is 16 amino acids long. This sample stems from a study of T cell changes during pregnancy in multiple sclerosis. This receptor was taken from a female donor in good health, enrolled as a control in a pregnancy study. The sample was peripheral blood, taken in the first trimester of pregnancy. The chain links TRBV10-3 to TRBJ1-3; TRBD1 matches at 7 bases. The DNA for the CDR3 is TGTGCCATCAGTTCGAACTGGGACAGCCACGGGGGCACCATATATTTT. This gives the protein CAISSNWDSHGGTIYF.